The 17 T cell receptor beta chains in this list originate from one sample, sequenced in a study of T cell clonality in common variable immunodeficiency. Repertoires were generated with immunoSEQ multiplex PCR, while TCRdb's copy carries only in-frame clones and drops some. The sample includes roughly 32,000 clones, none of them occurring once. Sequenced sample: peripheral blood mononuclear cells. The receptors were gathered from a person aged 18 to 70 in good health.

At least ten counts were recorded for this clone. The read comes to an end 3 residues before the CDR3 does, leaving the germline J gene to fill in the end. The chain links TRBV7-8 to TRBJ2-4; 8 nucleotides line up with TRBD1. Germline V gives CDR1 SGHVS, CDR2 FQNEAQ. The CDR3 extends over 14 amino acids. With 3 bases clipped from V and 6 bases from J, the junction kept 4 bases outside the gene matches. The CDR3 DNA, read in part, is TGTGCCAGCAGCTTCAGGGGGCCCGTAAACATT. As protein: CASSFRGPVNI. The CDR3 in full is CASSFRGPVNIQYF.

This clone was recorded at least ten times. Incomplete CDR3 DNA: TGTGCCTGGCGACAGGGGGCTGGGTATGGC. It translates to CAWRQGAGYG. The whole CDR3 is CAWRQGAGYGYTF. This chain links TRBV30 with TRBJ1-2; TRBD1 aligns across 10 bases. Sequencing ends 3 residues short of the CDR3 end; the germline J gene provides the rest. CDR3 length equals 13 residues. Trimming took 5 bases from V and 5 from J; bases not matched to a gene: 5. The germline V gene has CDR1 GTSNPN and CDR2 SVGIG (reference sequence).

This clone has just a few counts. The CDR3 region is CASSLGGGASADTQYF. CDR3 DNA, as far as it was read: TGTGCCAGCAGCTTAGGTGGCGGGGCTTCGGCAGATACG. V is TRBV7-8 and J is TRBJ2-3; D possibly corresponds to TRBD2 (6 bases). The DNA ends 3 residues before the CDR3 does, and the rest of the CDR3 is filled in from the germline J gene. The CDR3 contains 16 residues. Germline V gene sequence: CDR1 SGHVS, CDR2 FQNEAQ. Trimming cost V 1 base and J 4 bases, with 15 bases left between them.

A note on this clone: The read falls 3 residues short of the CDR3 end, and the missing part is taken from the germline J gene. This sequence joins TRBV2 and TRBJ2-7; 8 positions match TRBD2. CDR1 and CDR2 (germline): SNHLY, FYNNEI. This CDR3 contains 14 residues. The J segment lost 3 bases and the V segment lost 3 bases, leaving 4 bases of the junction unmatched. CDR3 amino acids: CASSDAAGDYEQYF. The DNA read from the CDR3 is TGTGCCAGCAGTGACGCAGCGGGAGACTACGAG.

This clone was picked up a small number of times. The read stops 3 residues short of the end of the CDR3; the missing end is completed from the germline J gene. The chain couples TRBV2 to TRBJ1-2, with a possible D match to TRBD1 (5 bases). This CDR3 is 15 amino acids long. CDR1 is SNHLY, CDR2 FYNNEI, per germline. Trimming stripped 6 bases from V and 1 base from J, with 15 bases between. Here the CDR3 reads CASSHPETDNYGYTF. The CDR3 DNA, read in part, is TGTGCCAGCAGCCACCCCGAGACAGATAACTATGGC.

The sample holds many counts of this clone. The CDR3 is cut off 3 residues early in the read; its end comes from the germline J gene. V and J are TRBV9 and TRBJ1-4; 10 positions agree with TRBD1. The V segment lost 4 bases and the J segment 7 bases; nucleotides outside the gene matches: 4. The CDR3 consists of 14 residues. Per the germline V gene, CDR1 is SGDLS and CDR2 is YYNGEE. CDR3 DNA, as far as it was read: TGTGCCAGCAGCCCGGGACAGGGGTTTGAAAAA. Its translation is CASSPGQGFEK. In full, the CDR3 reads CASSPGQGFEKLFF.

For this clone: The read gets to within 3 residues of the CDR3 end, and the germline J gene fills in the rest. The chain has TRBV18 and TRBJ1-1; D perhaps matches TRBD1 (5 bases). CDR3 length: 14 residues. V dropped 8 bases and J dropped 2 bases, with 15 bases sitting between them. CDR1 and CDR2 (germline): KGHSH, LQKENI. The CDR3 sequence: CASAYQGGNTEAFF. CDR3 DNA, as far as it was read: TGTGCCAGCGCCTACCAGGGCGGCAACACTGAA.

This clone was seen a handful of times. From the germline J gene comes the end of the CDR3, since the read stops 3 residues before it. The chain links TRBV2 to TRBJ1-6; D is possibly TRBD1 (5 bases). In germline, CDR1 is SNHLY, CDR2 FYNNEI. The germline V and J ends were trimmed by 8 bases and 0 bases, with 14 bases remaining between them. The CDR3 loop spans 16 amino acids. This CDR3 is CASAGRGSSYNSPLHF. The CDR3 DNA, read in part, is TGTGCCAGCGCCGGGCGGGGGAGCTCCTATAATTCACCC. Using reference TRBV2 and TRBJ1-6 for the parts outside the CDR3, the full variable domain is EPEVTQTPSHQVTQMGQEVILRCVPISNHLYFYWYRQILGQKVEFLVSFYNNEISEKSEIFDDQFSVERPDGSNFTLKIRSTKLEDSAMYFCASAGRGSSYNSPLHFGNGTRLTVT.

Note on this clone: Sequencing ends 3 residues short of the CDR3 end; the germline J gene provides the rest. V is TRBV6-4 and J is TRBJ1-2; weak D call: TRBD1 (5 bases). The CDR3 runs 12 residues. The germline V gene encodes CDR1 MRHNA and CDR2 SNTAGT. Trimming shortened V by 4 bases and J by 2 bases, and 5 bases separated the two germline ends. CDR3 amino acids: CASSAGNYGYTF. The sequenced part of the CDR3 DNA is TGTGCCAGCAGTGCAGGGAACTATGGC.

Only a few counts were recorded for this clone. Given a much more abundant clone one base away, this may be a read error. Read coverage stops 3 residues before the CDR3 terminus; the germline J gene supplies the remainder. The rearrangement joins TRBV7-3 to TRBJ1-2; 7 nucleotides agree with TRBD1. Germline V lookup: CDR1 SGHTA, CDR2 FQGTGA. The CDR3 consists of 15 residues. The sequenced part of the CDR3 DNA is TGTGCCAGCAGGCCCAGCAGACAGGGAAGAGAGACC. Translated, it gives CASRPSRQGRET. Given in full, the CDR3 is CASRPSRQGRETYTF.

This clone was found many times. With the read ending 3 residues before the CDR3 end, the germline J gene is used to fill in that end. The chain couples TRBV5-1 to TRBJ2-5, with D unresolved. Deletions cut 4 bases from V and 2 bases from J, with 6 bases between. This CDR3 has 12 residues. CDR1 is SGHRS, CDR2 YFSETQ, per germline. CDR3 DNA, as far as it was read: TGCGCCAGCAGCGCGGTACAAGAGACC. It translates to CASSAVQET. The CDR3 in its entirety is CASSAVQETQYF. Based on the CDR3 plus reference TRBV5-1 and TRBJ2-5, the full variable domain is KAGVTQTPRYLIKTRGQQVTLSCSPISGHRSVSWYQQTPGQGLQFLFEYFSETQRNKGNFPGRFSGRQFSNSRSEMNVSTLELGDSALYLCASSAVQETQYFGPGTRLLVL.

Regarding this clone: Read sequence stops 3 residues before the CDR3 end, and the germline J gene provides the missing end. The chain links TRBV30 to TRBJ1-1; D unclear. CDR3 size: 14 residues. Germline V lookup: CDR1 GTSNPN, CDR2 SVGIG (reference sequence). The covered CDR3 bases are TGTGCCTGGGGGCTAGCGGTCGCGGCGGATACG. It encodes CAWGLAVAADT. The full CDR3 is CAWGLAVAADTAFF. Full variable domain (outside the CDR3, taken from reference TRBV30 and TRBJ1-1): SQTIHQWPATLVQPVGSPLSLECTVEGTSNPNLYWYRQAAGRGLQLLFYSVGIGQISSEVPQNLSASRPQDRQFILSSKKLLLSDSGFYLCAWGLAVAADTAFFGQGTRLTVV.

This clone was seen many times. The sequence runs out 3 residues before the end of the CDR3; the remainder is reconstructed from the germline J gene. V gene TRBV7-9 combines with J gene TRBJ2-2; TRBD1 matches at 10 bases. V shed 5 bases, J shed 4 bases, and the junction held 4 bases outside the gene matches. Germline V gene lookup returns CDR1 SEHNR and CDR2 FQNEAQ (reference sequence). This CDR3 contains 15 residues. The DNA read from the CDR3 is TGTGCCAGCAGCCTCGGGACAGGGGTCACCGGGGAG. This encodes CASSLGTGVTGE. The entire CDR3 reads CASSLGTGVTGELFF.

This clone showed up just a few times. The read comes to an end 3 residues before the CDR3 does, leaving the germline J gene to fill in the end. This chain joins TRBV7-6 and TRBJ2-7; a possible D gene is TRBD2 (6 bases). The V gene's germline CDR1 is SGHVS and CDR2 FNYEAQ. CDR3 length: 12 residues. Trimming stripped 5 bases from V and 6 bases from J, with 11 bases between. The part of the CDR3 DNA that was read is TGTGCCAGCAGCCCGGGAGCGGCCGAG. It specifies CASSPGAAE. The whole CDR3 reads CASSPGAAEQYF.

This clone was observed a few times. The read terminates 3 residues ahead of where the CDR3 ends, so the germline J gene completes it. V usage is TRBV5-1 and J usage is TRBJ2-1, with D possibly being TRBD2 (5 bases). CDR3 size: 15 residues. V shed 4 bases and J shed 6 bases, with 17 bases lying between them. The germline V gene encodes CDR1 SGHRS and CDR2 YFSETQ. CDR3 residues: CASSPPLGLGNEQFF. CDR3 DNA, as far as it was read: TGCGCCAGCAGCCCTCCCCTTGGACTGGGCAATGAG.

This clone showed up just a few times. A much larger clone differs by one base, so this may be a read error. Incomplete CDR3 DNA: TGTGCCAGTAGTTTGACAGGGGGATCGGGGGCCAACGTG. It translates to CASSLTGGSGANV. The whole CDR3 protein reads CASSLTGGSGANVLFF. This sequence joins TRBV19 and TRBJ2-2, with 9 bases aligning to TRBD1. Read sequence stops 3 residues before the CDR3 end, and the germline J gene provides the missing end. CDR1 and CDR2 (germline): LNHDA, SQIVND (reference sequence). This CDR3 has 16 residues. Full variable domain (outside the CDR3, taken from reference TRBV19 and TRBJ2-2): DGGITQSPKYLFRKEGQNVTLSCEQNLNHDAMYWYRQDPGQGLRLIYYSQIVNDFQKGDIAEGYSVSREKKESFPLTVTSAQKNPTAFYLCASSLTGGSGANVLFFGEGSRLTVL.

The sample holds a few counts of this clone. The read halts 3 residues ahead of the CDR3 end, with the missing end drawn from the germline J gene. This chain uses TRBV19 with TRBJ1-2; 9 nucleotides align to TRBD1. Germline assignment: CDR1 LNHDA and CDR2 SQIVND (reference sequence). V dropped 4 bases and J dropped 3; count of bases not matched to a gene: 9. The CDR3 is made up of 16 amino acids. CDR3 bases read: TGTGCCAGTAGTACGGGACAGGGAATAGGGGACTATGGC. Translated: CASSTGQGIGDYG. The full CDR3 protein reads CASSTGQGIGDYGYTF.